This TCR beta chain was recorded in a study of cytomegalovirus exposure and HLA in healthy donors. General observations from the study: According to a later analysis, donors in an Asian-associated ancestry cluster reportedly had fewer N-insertions than the approximately 730-donor mean.

In germline, CDR1 is ENHRY, CDR2 SYGVKD. V was pared by 2 bases and J by 5 bases, with 5 bases of the junction left unmatched. This CDR3 is built from 14 residues. The PCR was carried out with 60 Vbeta primers and 13 Jbeta primers. Study processing details: Tens of millions of unique TCR beta chains, 9 million to 11 million shared, were counted in a later analysis. The table came from immunoSEQ multiplex PCR; TCRdb's copy has only in-frame clones and leaves some out. The V and J calls and clone size come from that table; D and trimming were worked out from the DNA. Of around 190,000 clones listed, more than 75% are singletons. Comment on this clone: The antigen is unknown.

Sequenced input: PBMCs. The chain employs TRBV10-3 and TRBJ2-7, with TRBD2 matching 8 bases. The source is a woman between 18 and 29 years old in good health and CMV-seronegative. The CDR3 sequence: CAISESGGSHEQYF. The DNA of the CDR3 is TGTGCCATCAGTGAGAGCGGGGGTAGCCACGAGCAGTACTTC.